The 26 T cell receptor beta chains listed next were all sequenced from one sample in a study of human T cells and chemical hapten exposure. The time point denotes: patch test 3, about 24 weeks after DPC sensitization. Treatment given: therapeutic diphenylcyclopropenone sensitization with weekly scalp DPC. Each CDR3 protein is one row after TCRdb ran MiXCR on the RACE reads. Among 210,000 or so distinct CDR3 sequences listed, approximately 26% were seen once. Source: whole blood, taken in connection with sensitization to the hapten diphenylcyclopropenone (DPC). These TCRs come from a woman in her thirties or forties with alopecia areata. Some clones in this sample may be carry-over from other donors' samples.

Points on this clonotype: Because it lacks the conserved phenylalanine or tryptophan at the end, this CDR3 is likely a read error. The chain carries TRBV6-2 or TRBV6-3 and TRBJ2-1; D is unclear. The V gene's germline CDR1 is MNHEY and CDR2 SVGEGT. Trimming removed 8 bases from V and 4 bases from J, with 12 bases in between. This CDR3 has 13 residues. This CDR3 is CASGTGPYNEQFS. In nucleotides, the CDR3 is TGTGCCAGCGGAACTGGGCCTTACAATGAGCAGTTCTCC.

This rearrangement joins TRBV5-4 to TRBJ2-7, with 7 bases lining up with TRBD1. Germline values: CDR1 SGHNT, CDR2 YYREEE (reference sequence). This CDR3 is built from 15 residues. V was pared by 1 base and J by 0 bases, with 4 bases of the junction left unmatched. The CDR3 loop reads CASSLPGQSSYEQYF. The CDR3 DNA sequence: TGTGCCAGCAGCTTGCCGGGACAGAGCTCCTACGAGCAGTACTTC.

The chain employs TRBV11-2 and TRBJ2-1; D possibly corresponds to TRBD2 (6 bases). The germline gives CDR1 SGHAT, CDR2 FQNNGV. V was shortened by 0 bases and J by 4 bases, with 13 bases between the two germline ends. This CDR3 contains 16 residues. The CDR3 region is CASSLDWRGAYNEQFF. DNA for the CDR3: TGTGCCAGCAGCTTAGATTGGAGGGGCGCTTACAATGAGCAGTTCTTC. The full variable domain, its missing parts supplied by reference TRBV11-2 and TRBJ2-1, is EAGVAQSPRYKIIEKRQSVAFWCNPISGHATLYWYQQILGQGPKLLIQFQNNGVVDDSQLPKDRFSAERLKGVDSTLKIQPAKLEDSAVYLCASSLDWRGAYNEQFFGPGTRLTVL.

CDR3 DNA: TGCAGCGTTGGTCGGGGTTTGGACATTCAGTACTTC. Amino acid sequence: CSVGRGLDIQYF. V gene TRBV29-1 combines with J gene TRBJ2-4; D perhaps matches TRBD2 (5 bases). The V and J ends lost 4 bases and 8 bases respectively, with 12 bases between them. Germline loops: CDR1 SQVTM, CDR2 ANQGSEA. The CDR3 sequence is 12 residues long.

This clonotype was observed a few times. The rearrangement joins TRBV7-2 to TRBJ2-1, with 7 positions matching TRBD2. The CDR3 has 12 amino acids. The germline CDR1 and CDR2 sequences are SGHTA and FQGNSA. V lost 6 bases and J lost 6; bases outside the gene matches: 2. CDR3 DNA: TGTGCCAGCAGGGGGGGGGTCAATGAGCAGTTCTTC. Translating gives CASRGGVNEQFF.

This clonotype was seen more than once but under ten times. This chain uses TRBV12-3 or TRBV12-4 with TRBJ2-7, with TRBD2 matching over 11 bases. V shed 4 bases and J 6 bases; nucleotides not matched to a gene: 5. The CDR3 runs to 14 residues. CDR3 bases: TGTGCCAGCAGTTCCCTAGCGGGAGGAGGCGAGCAGTACTTC. Protein product: CASSSLAGGGEQYF.

There are a few counts of this clonotype. The chain combines TRBV7-2 with TRBJ2-5; D may be TRBD2 (5 bases). The ends were cut back, 2 bases at V and 2 bases at J, with 12 bases in the middle. This CDR3 is 15 amino acids long. The germline gives CDR1 SGHTA, CDR2 FQGNSA. CDR3 DNA sequence: TGTGCCAGCAGCTTATTGAGGGCAGGACAAGAGACCCAGTACTTC. Its translation: CASSLLRAGQETQYF. The whole variable domain, remainder taken from reference TRBV7-2 and TRBJ2-5, is GAGVSQSPSNKVTEKGKDVELRCDPISGHTALYWYRQSLGQGLEFLIYFQGNSAPDKSGLPSDRFSAERTGGSVSTLTIQRTQQEDSAVYLCASSLLRAGQETQYFGPGTRLLVL.

The chain combines TRBV12-3 or TRBV12-4 with TRBJ1-5; perhaps TRBD1 as D (5 bases). V lost 2 bases and J 7 bases, leaving 12 bases between the germline ends. The CDR3 extends over 14 amino acids. CDR3 coding DNA: TGTGCCAGCAGTTTATGGGGGACGCAGCAGCCCCAGCATTTT. It is translated as CASSLWGTQQPQHF.

This chain joins TRBV20-1 and TRBJ2-1; 7 nucleotides agree with TRBD2. In germline, CDR1 is DFQATT, CDR2 SNEGSKA (reference sequence). This CDR3 spans 15 amino acids. V dropped 2 bases and J dropped 0; count of bases not matched to a gene: 4. The CDR3 coding sequence is TGCAGTGCTAGAATGGGAGGGGACTCCTACAATGAGCAGTTCTTC. It encodes CSARMGGDSYNEQFF.

The chain couples TRBV5-1 to TRBJ2-7; D possibly uses TRBD1 or TRBD2 (5 bases each). In germline, CDR1 is SGHRS, CDR2 YFSETQ. The length of the CDR3 is 15 residues. V shed 0 bases and J shed 0 bases, with 10 bases lying between them. CDR3 sequence reads: CASSLVPGSSYEQYF. For the CDR3, the DNA is TGCGCCAGCAGCTTGGTCCCAGGGAGCTCCTACGAGCAGTACTTC.

The table lists this clonotype with a few counts. The rearrangement joins TRBV7-2 to TRBJ2-1; D not resolved. Germline assignment: CDR1 SGHTA and CDR2 FQGNSA. There are 16 residues in the CDR3. V lost 0 bases to trimming and J lost 2 bases, with 11 bases between them. For the CDR3, the DNA is TGTGCCAGCAGCTTAGCGTACCTCGGCCCCTACAATGAGCAGTTCTTC. Amino acids: CASSLAYLGPYNEQFF.

A few counts support this clonotype. This chain links TRBV9 with TRBJ2-3; 11 nucleotides line up with TRBD2. In germline, CDR1 is SGDLS, CDR2 YYNGEE. V shed 4 bases and J 4 bases; nucleotides not matched to a gene: 11. This CDR3 has 17 amino acids. Here the CDR3 reads CASSSGALAGGADTQYF. The CDR3 DNA sequence: TGTGCCAGCAGCTCCGGAGCTCTAGCGGGAGGAGCAGATACGCAGTATTTT.

The rearrangement uses TRBV7-2 and TRBJ2-7; TRBD1 or TRBD2 may be the D gene (6 bases each). Trimming pared 0 bases from V and 0 bases from J, leaving 12 bases between. From germline, CDR1 is SGHTA and CDR2 FQGNSA. This CDR3 spans 16 amino acids. The CDR3 loop reads CASSLAGAGYSYEQYF. For the CDR3, the DNA is TGTGCCAGCAGCTTAGCGGGGGCGGGGTACTCCTACGAGCAGTACTTC. Supplemented by reference TRBV7-2 and TRBJ2-7, the full variable domain reads GAGVSQSPSNKVTEKGKDVELRCDPISGHTALYWYRQSLGQGLEFLIYFQGNSAPDKSGLPSDRFSAERTGGSVSTLTIQRTQQEDSAVYLCASSLAGAGYSYEQYFGPGTRLTVT.

By share, this clonotype ranks as medium-sized. The chain recombines TRBV29-1 with TRBJ2-5; 12 bases match TRBD2. With V trimmed by 0 bases and J by 1 base, 6 bases remained unmatched. Looked up from germline, CDR1 is SQVTM and CDR2 is ANQGSEA. CDR3 length equals 17 residues. CDR3: CSVEDQASGRAQETQYF. In DNA, the CDR3 is TGCAGCGTTGAAGATCAGGCTAGCGGGAGGGCCCAAGAGACCCAGTACTTC. Based on the CDR3 plus reference TRBV29-1 and TRBJ2-5, the full variable domain is SAVISQKPSRDICQRGTSLTIQCQVDSQVTMMFWYRQQPGQSLTLIATANQGSEATYESGFVIDKFPISRPNLTFSTLTVSNMSPEDSSIYLCSVEDQASGRAQETQYFGPGTRLLVL.

Written as DNA, the CDR3 is TGCGCCAGCAGCTTGGAGGACAGGGGTTATGAAAAACTGTTTTTT. It yields the protein CASSLEDRGYEKLFF. The V and J genes are TRBV5-1 and TRBJ1-4; 9 bases match TRBD1. Trimming cost V 0 bases and J 6 bases; bases outside gene matches: 3. The V gene's germline CDR1 is SGHRS and CDR2 YFSETQ. This CDR3 is built from 15 residues.

About this clonotype itself: A much more abundant neighbour one base away suggests this may be a read error. J is TRBJ2-5 and V is TRBV20-1, with D unresolved. CDR1 and CDR2 from the germline V gene are DFQATT and SNEGSKA (reference sequence). The CDR3 runs 12 residues. The CDR3 sequence: CRANESQETQYF. The CDR3 DNA sequence: TGCCGTGCTAACGAATCACAAGAGACCCAGTACTTC.

The chain recombines TRBV7-9 with TRBJ2-1, with 9 bases lining up with TRBD2. The J segment lost 5 bases and the V segment lost 7 bases, leaving 12 bases of the junction unmatched. CDR1 and CDR2 from the germline V gene are SEHNR and FQNEAQ (reference sequence). The CDR3 contains 16 residues. CDR3 sequence: CASTEPSGTGNNEQFF. For the CDR3, the DNA is TGTGCCAGCACCGAACCTAGCGGGACGGGTAACAATGAGCAGTTCTTC.

V usage is TRBV29-1 and J usage is TRBJ2-3, with D perhaps given as TRBD1 or TRBD2 (5 bases each). The CDR3 covers 13 residues. V was pared by 4 bases and J by 2 bases, with 10 bases between. Germline V gene lookup returns CDR1 SQVTM and CDR2 ANQGSEA. The CDR3 DNA is TGCAGCGTTGCCCCGGGGCTCACAGATACGCAGTATTTT. Its translation: CSVAPGLTDTQYF.

There are a few counts of this clonotype. The chain has TRBV7-9 and TRBJ2-2, with 7 bases fitting TRBD2. Germline-derived CDR1 and CDR2 are SEHNR and FQNEAQ (reference sequence). Germline trimming cut 4 bases from V and 0 bases from J; bases unmatched to any gene: 11. This CDR3 region has 18 residues. CDR3 sequence reads: CASSSGRFGAANTGELFF. DNA for the CDR3: TGTGCCAGCAGCTCCGGGAGGTTTGGAGCGGCGAACACCGGGGAGCTGTTTTTT.

This clonotype was seen a few times. This chain connects TRBV4-2 to TRBJ2-3; D call uncertain. In germline, CDR1 is LGHNA, CDR2 YNFKEQ. V lost 4 bases to trimming and J lost 4 bases, with 15 bases between them. The CDR3 has 15 residues. For the CDR3, the DNA is TGTGCCAGCAGCCCGTATGGACCCCCCGCAGATACGCAGTATTTT. This sequence encodes CASSPYGPPADTQYF.

The chain recombines TRBV3-1 with TRBJ1-1; D remains unclear. Trimming removed 0 bases from V and 10 bases from J, with 9 bases in between. The germline V gene has CDR1 LGHDT and CDR2 YNNKEL (reference sequence). CDR3 length: 12 residues. For the CDR3, the DNA is TGTGCCAGCAGCCAAGAGGGTAGTTTAGCTTTCTTT. This codes for CASSQEGSLAFF.

This chain connects TRBV13 to TRBJ2-7; 7 nucleotides line up with TRBD2. Germline V gives CDR1 PRHDT, CDR2 FYEKMQ (reference sequence). Trimming took 6 bases from V and 0 from J; bases not matched to a gene: 2. This CDR3 has 13 residues. The CDR3 coding sequence is TGTGCCAGCAGAGGCGGGAGCTCCTACGAGCAGTACTTC. This sequence encodes CASRGGSSYEQYF.

This chain joins TRBV28 and TRBJ2-7; 11 bases line up with TRBD2. The V gene's germline CDR1 is MDHEN and CDR2 SYDVKM. This CDR3 is built from 15 residues. The V and J ends lost 7 bases and 6 bases, in that order; junction bases with no gene match: 11. The CDR3 nucleotides read TGTGCCAGCACCCCACGCGCTAGCGGGAGGCGCGAGCAGTACTTC. As protein: CASTPRASGRREQYF.

The rearrangement links TRBV7-9 to TRBJ1-4; D call uncertain. The CDR3 runs to 15 residues. Germline lookup yields CDR1 SEHNR and CDR2 FQNEAQ (reference sequence). The ends were cut back, 2 bases at V and 3 bases at J, with 10 bases in the middle. In DNA, the CDR3 is TGTGCCAGCAGCTTATCTAACATGGCTAATGAAAAACTGTTTTTT. This codes for CASSLSNMANEKLFF.

This clonotype was found a few times. The chain is built from TRBV24-1 and TRBJ2-1; 7 positions match TRBD2. From germline, CDR1 is KGHDR and CDR2 SFDVKD. V trimming: 1 base; J trimming: 15 bases; junction bases outside the gene matches: 11. The CDR3 consists of 14 residues. In DNA, the CDR3 is TGTGCCACCAGTGATTTTGGCGGGAGAGGCCCCCGGTTCTTC. Translated: CATSDFGGRGPRFF.

This clonotype showed up just a few times. The chain has TRBV29-1 and TRBJ1-1; D not resolved. V gave up 4 bases and J gave up 4 bases, with 13 bases separating them. The germline CDR1 and CDR2 sequences are SQVTM and ANQGSEA. The CDR3 is 13 amino acids. The CDR3 nucleotides are TGCAGCGTTGGCAGGAATGAGGGCACTGAAGCTTTCTTT. Translated, it gives CSVGRNEGTEAFF.